This is a list of T cell receptor beta chains from one sample in a study of T cells in Graves' hyperthyroidism and ophthalmopathy. Each CDR3 protein gets one entry after TCRdb re-called the multiplex PCR reads with MiXCR. This table holds around 300,000 distinct CDR3 sequences, roughly an eighth found once. The sequenced sample consisted of blood. These receptors were taken from a woman in her thirties or forties with Graves' ophthalmopathy. Both conserved end residues are part of each CDR3. D genes are given only for firm matches. Clone size is shown for a subset of rows, as once, few, many or a class of expanded clone.

size | J | V | D | CDR3 | DNA
NA | TRBJ2-5 | TRBV11-2 | NA | CANSLVGGVETQYF | TGTGCCAACAGCTTAGTGGGCGGAGTAGAGACCCAGTACTTC
many | TRBJ2-5 | TRBV2 | NA | CASNDRGGGETQYF | TGTGCCAGCAATGATAGGGGGGGAGGAGAGACCCAGTACTTC
few | TRBJ1-5 | TRBV20-1 | NA | CSVREEGLGQPQHF | TGCAGTGTCAGAGAGGAGGGTCTCGGTCAGCCCCAGCATTTT
many | TRBJ2-1 | TRBV27 | NA | CASSSGLGGEQFF | TGTGCCAGCAGTTCGGGACTGGGGGGTGAGCAGTTCTTC
few | TRBJ2-7 | TRBV20-1 | NA | CSARDVDTTAQVAYEQYF | TGCAGTGCTAGAGATGTGGATACCACGGCACAGGTCGCCTACGAGCAGTACTTC
NA | TRBJ2-7 | TRBV20-1 | NA | CSAEPRGGDEQYF | TGCAGTGCGGAACCTAGGGGAGGCGACGAGCAGTACTTC
many | TRBJ1-5 | TRBV2 | TRBD1 | CASLGQGNQPQHF | TGTGCCAGCCTTGGACAGGGCAATCAGCCCCAGCATTTT
NA | TRBJ1-4 | TRBV19 | TRBD1 | CASSRTGADEKLFF | TGTGCCAGTAGCCGGACAGGGGCCGATGAAAAACTGTTTTTT
NA | TRBJ2-3 | TRBV7-9 | TRBD2 | CASSKGLAGLGDTQYF | TGTGCCAGCAGCAAGGGACTAGCGGGATTAGGGGATACGCAGTATTTT
many | TRBJ2-7 | TRBV7-8 | NA | CASSLFLNYEQYF | TGTGCCAGCAGCTTATTTCTAAACTACGAGCAGTACTTC
many | TRBJ2-7 | TRBV19 | TRBD1 | CATRPDRGYEQYF | TGTGCCACCCGGCCCGACAGGGGCTACGAGCAGTACTTC
many | TRBJ1-5 | TRBV11-2 | NA | CASSLDAGGGQPQHF | TGTGCCAGCAGCTTAGATGCGGGAGGCGGTCAGCCCCAGCATTTT
NA | TRBJ2-1 | TRBV5-1 | TRBD1 | CASSLDGTVSPYNEQFF | TGCGCCAGCAGCTTGGACGGGACAGTTTCACCCTACAATGAGCAGTTCTTC
few | TRBJ2-1 | TRBV20-1 | NA | CSARGGGSSSYNKQFF | TGCAGTGCTAGAGGAGGGGGTTCGAGCTCCTACAATAAGCAGTTCTTC
few | TRBJ1-2 | TRBV30 | NA | CAWSPSGNYGYTF | TGTGCCTGGAGCCCCTCGGGTAACTATGGCTACACCTTC
many | TRBJ2-5 | TRBV12-3/TRBV12-4 | NA | CASSLLGRETQYF | TGTGCCAGCAGTTTATTGGGTCGGGAGACCCAGTACTTC
many | TRBJ2-7 | TRBV10-3 | TRBD1 | CAISELMGTGGGEQYF | TGTGCCATCAGTGAGCTGATGGGGACAGGGGGCGGCGAGCAGTACTTC
NA | TRBJ1-5 | TRBV30 | NA | CAWSVSTNQPQHF | TGTGCCTGGAGTGTGTCGACAAATCAGCCCCAGCATTTT
NA | TRBJ2-7 | TRBV27 | NA | CASSLSGQALYSYEQYF | TGTGCCAGCAGTTTATCAGGCCAGGCCCTTTACTCCTACGAGCAGTACTTC
many | TRBJ1-5 | TRBV12-3/TRBV12-4 | NA | CASRLGYGQPQHF | TGTGCCAGCAGATTAGGGTATGGTCAGCCCCAGCATTTT
many | TRBJ2-2 | TRBV2 | TRBD1 | CASSEKGQVTEELFF | TGTGCCAGCAGTGAAAAGGGACAGGTCACCGAGGAGCTGTTTTTT
NA | TRBJ1-1 | TRBV7-2 | TRBD1 | CASSIPDRVTEAFF | TGTGCCAGCAGCATCCCCGACAGGGTAACTGAAGCTTTCTTT
many | TRBJ2-3 | TRBV19 | NA | CASSIQQGLTDTQYF | TGTGCCAGTAGTATTCAACAGGGTCTCACAGATACGCAGTATTTT
many | TRBJ2-1 | TRBV7-2 | NA | CASSLAPATYNEQFF | TGTGCCAGCAGCTTAGCCCCGGCCACCTACAATGAGCAGTTCTTC
NA | TRBJ2-1 | TRBV7-9 | NA | CASSLLAVNEQFF | TGTGCCAGCAGCTTATTAGCGGTGAATGAGCAGTTCTTC
many | TRBJ2-1 | TRBV28 | TRBD2 | CASGGGGFYNEQFF | TGTGCCAGCGGGGGGGGAGGATTCTACAATGAGCAGTTCTTC
NA | TRBJ1-4 | TRBV7-9 | NA | CASSLAGQNEKLFF | TGTGCCAGCAGCTTAGCTGGCCAGAATGAAAAACTGTTTTTT
NA | TRBJ1-4 | TRBV3-1 | TRBD1 | CASSQSRTGNEKLFF | TGTGCCAGCAGCCAAAGCCGGACAGGGAATGAAAAACTGTTTTTT
few | TRBJ2-5 | TRBV7-9 | TRBD2 | CASSFRLGEGTQYF | TGTGCCAGCAGCTTTCGACTAGGGGAGGGGACCCAGTACTTC
few | TRBJ1-3 | TRBV3-1 | NA | CASSRINSGNTIYF | TGTGCCAGCAGCCGGATAAACTCTGGAAACACCATATATTTT
few | TRBJ2-1 | TRBV7-6 | TRBD1 | CASSLDLRTGRATSGLWFF | TGTGCCAGCAGCTTAGACTTACGGACAGGCCGGGCAACCTCGGGTCTTTGGTTCTTC
NA | TRBJ1-3 | TRBV2 | NA | CASSEGQNPGNTIYF | TGTGCCAGCAGTGAAGGACAGAATCCTGGAAACACCATATATTTT
NA | TRBJ2-3 | TRBV10-1 | TRBD2 | CASSDPKTSGATDTQYF | TGCGCCAGCAGTGACCCAAAGACTAGCGGGGCCACAGATACGCAGTATTTT
NA | TRBJ1-2 | TRBV5-1 | TRBD1 | CASSPQGARGGYTF | TGCGCCAGCAGCCCTCAGGGGGCGCGCGGCGGCTACACCTTC